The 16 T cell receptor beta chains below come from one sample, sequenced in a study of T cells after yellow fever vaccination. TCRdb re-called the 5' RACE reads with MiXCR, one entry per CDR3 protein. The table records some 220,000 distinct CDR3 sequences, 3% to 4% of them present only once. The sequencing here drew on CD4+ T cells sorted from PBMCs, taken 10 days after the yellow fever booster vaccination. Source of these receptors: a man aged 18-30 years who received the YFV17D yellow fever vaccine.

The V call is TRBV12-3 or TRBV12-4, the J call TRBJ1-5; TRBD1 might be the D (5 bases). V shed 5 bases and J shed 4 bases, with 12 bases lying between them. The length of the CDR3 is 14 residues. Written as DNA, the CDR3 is TGTGCCAGCAGTCCCCATCGACAGAATCAGCCCCAGCATTTT. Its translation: CASSPHRQNQPQHF.

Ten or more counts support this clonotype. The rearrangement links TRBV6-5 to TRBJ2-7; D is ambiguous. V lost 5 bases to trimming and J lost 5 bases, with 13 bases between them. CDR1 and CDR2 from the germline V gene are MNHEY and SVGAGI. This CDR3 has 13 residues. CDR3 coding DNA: TGTGCCAGCAGTGCCCAGGTTAGGGACGAGCAGTACTTC. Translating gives CASSAQVRDEQYF.

In DNA, the CDR3 is TGTGCCAGCAGTTACTGGGTTGGGGAGACCCAGTACTTC. This encodes CASSYWVGETQYF. The genes are TRBV6-5 and TRBJ2-5; D is undetermined. The CDR3 loop spans 13 amino acids. Trimming stripped 1 base from V and 5 bases from J, with 8 bases between. CDR1 is MNHEY and CDR2 is SVGAGI in the germline V gene.

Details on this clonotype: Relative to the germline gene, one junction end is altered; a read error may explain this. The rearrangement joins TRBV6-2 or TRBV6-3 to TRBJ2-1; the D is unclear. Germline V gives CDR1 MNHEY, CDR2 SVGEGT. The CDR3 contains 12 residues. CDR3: CASINLYDEQFF. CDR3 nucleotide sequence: TGTGCCAGCATCAACCTCTACGATGAGCAGTTCTTC.

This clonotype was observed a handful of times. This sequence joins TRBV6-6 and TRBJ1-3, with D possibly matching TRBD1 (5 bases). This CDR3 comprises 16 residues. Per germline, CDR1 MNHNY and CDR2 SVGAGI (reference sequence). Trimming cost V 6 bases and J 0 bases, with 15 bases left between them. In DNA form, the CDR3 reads TGTGCCAGCAGCAATACCGGGACGAACTCTGGAAACACCATATATTTT. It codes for CASSNTGTNSGNTIYF.

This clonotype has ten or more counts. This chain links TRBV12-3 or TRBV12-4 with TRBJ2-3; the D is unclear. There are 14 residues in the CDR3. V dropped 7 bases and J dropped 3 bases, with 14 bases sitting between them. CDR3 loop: CASTLWLPTDTQYF. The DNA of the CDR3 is TGTGCCAGCACCCTATGGCTCCCGACAGATACGCAGTATTTT.

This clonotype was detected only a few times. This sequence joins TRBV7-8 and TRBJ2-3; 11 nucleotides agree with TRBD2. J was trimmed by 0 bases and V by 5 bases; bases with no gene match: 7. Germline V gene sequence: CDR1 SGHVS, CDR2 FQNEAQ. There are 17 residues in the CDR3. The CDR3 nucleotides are TGTGCCAGCAGCCCGAGACTAGCGGGGTTTAGCACAGATACGCAGTATTTT. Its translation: CASSPRLAGFSTDTQYF. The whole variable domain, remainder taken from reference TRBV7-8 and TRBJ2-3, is GAGVSQSPRYKVAKRGQDVALRCDPISGHVSLFWYQQALGQGPEFLTYFQNEAQLDKSGLPSDRFFAERPEGSVSTLKIQRTQQEDSAVYLCASSPRLAGFSTDTQYFGPGTRLTVL.

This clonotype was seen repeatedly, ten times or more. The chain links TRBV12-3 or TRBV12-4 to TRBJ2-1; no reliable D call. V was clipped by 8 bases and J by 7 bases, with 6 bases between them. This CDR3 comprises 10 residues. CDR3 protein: CASGRNEQFF. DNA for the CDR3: TGTGCCAGCGGACGGAATGAGCAGTTCTTC.

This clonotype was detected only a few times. The CDR3 sequence is CASSFMGAGNTIYF. The CDR3 coding sequence is TGTGCCAGCAGCTTTATGGGGGCTGGAAACACCATATATTTT. The chain links TRBV5-5 to TRBJ1-3; weak D call: TRBD1 (5 bases). Germline lookup yields CDR1 SGHKS and CDR2 YYEKEE (reference sequence). This CDR3 is 14 amino acids long. Trimming left V 2 bases short and J 2 bases short, with 8 bases between.

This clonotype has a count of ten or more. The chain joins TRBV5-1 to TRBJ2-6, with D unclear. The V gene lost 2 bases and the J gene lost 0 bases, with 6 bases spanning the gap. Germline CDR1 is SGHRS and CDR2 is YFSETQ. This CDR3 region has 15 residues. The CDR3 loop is CASSFGISGANVLTF. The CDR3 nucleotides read TGCGCCAGCAGCTTTGGAATCTCTGGGGCCAACGTCCTGACTTTC. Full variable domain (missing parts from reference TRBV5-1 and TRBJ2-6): KAGVTQTPRYLIKTRGQQVTLSCSPISGHRSVSWYQQTPGQGLQFLFEYFSETQRNKGNFPGRFSGRQFSNSRSEMNVSTLELGDSALYLCASSFGISGANVLTFGAGSRLTVL.

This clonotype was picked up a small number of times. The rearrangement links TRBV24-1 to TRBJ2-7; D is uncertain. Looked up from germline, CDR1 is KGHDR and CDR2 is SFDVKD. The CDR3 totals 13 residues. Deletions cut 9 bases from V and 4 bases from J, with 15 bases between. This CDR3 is CATESSHSYEQYV. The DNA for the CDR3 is TGTGCCACCGAGAGCTCGCATTCATACGAGCAGTACGTC.

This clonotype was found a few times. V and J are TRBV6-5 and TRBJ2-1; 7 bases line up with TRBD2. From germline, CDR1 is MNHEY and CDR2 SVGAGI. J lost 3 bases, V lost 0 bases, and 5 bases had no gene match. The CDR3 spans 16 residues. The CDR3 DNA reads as TGTGCCAGCAGTTACTCGAAGGCTAGCGGCTACAATGAGCAGTTCTTC. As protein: CASSYSKASGYNEQFF.

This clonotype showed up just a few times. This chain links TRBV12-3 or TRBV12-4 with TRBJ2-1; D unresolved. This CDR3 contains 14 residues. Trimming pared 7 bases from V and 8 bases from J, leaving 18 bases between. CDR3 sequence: CASILTPSVDEQFF. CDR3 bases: TGTGCCAGCATCCTGACCCCCTCCGTAGATGAGCAGTTCTTC.

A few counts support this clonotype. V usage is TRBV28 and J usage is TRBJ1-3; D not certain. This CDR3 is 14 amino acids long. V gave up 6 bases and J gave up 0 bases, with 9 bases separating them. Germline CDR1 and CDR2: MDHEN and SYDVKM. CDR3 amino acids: CASRTSSSGNTIYF. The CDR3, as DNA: TGTGCCAGCAGGACGTCCTCCTCTGGAAACACCATATATTTT.

The CDR3 here is CSARELQGNGYTF. In nucleotides, the CDR3 is TGCAGTGCTAGAGAATTACAGGGTAATGGCTACACCTTC. This chain joins TRBV20-1 and TRBJ1-2, with a tentative D call TRBD1 (6 bases). Looked up from germline, CDR1 is DFQATT and CDR2 is SNEGSKA (reference sequence). The CDR3 has 13 amino acids. The ends were cut back, 0 bases at V and 6 bases at J, with 11 bases in the middle.

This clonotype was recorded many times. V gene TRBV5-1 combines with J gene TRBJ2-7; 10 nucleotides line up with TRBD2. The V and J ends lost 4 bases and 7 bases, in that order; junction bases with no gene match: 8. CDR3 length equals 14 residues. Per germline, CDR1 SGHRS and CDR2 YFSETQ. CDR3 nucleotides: TGCGCCAGCAGCCCGCTAGCGGGGGTCGAGGAGCAGTACTTC. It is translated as CASSPLAGVEEQYF.